This T cell receptor (beta chain) was profiled in a study of technical replicates of blood from four donors. The CDR3 is 12 amino acids. Trimming took off 5 bases at V and 8 bases at J, with 9 bases between the two ends. Per the germline V gene, CDR1 is MDHEN and CDR2 is SYDVKM. The method was immunoSEQ multiplex PCR; TCRdb's version includes in-frame clones alone and lacks a portion of them. The profile covers about 83,000 clones, with 90% to 95% appearing a single time and 0.25% taken by the ten largest. Sequencing was done on a sample of T cells isolated from PBMCs. The TCR was taken from a human donor in good health. J is TRBJ1-4 and V is TRBV28; D may be TRBD1 (6 bases). CDR3 DNA: TGTGCCAGCAGTCCAGGGACAGAAAAACTGTTTTTT. This sequence encodes CASSPGTEKLFF.